These T cell receptor beta chains were read from a single sample in a study of cytomegalovirus exposure and HLA in healthy donors. Sequencing used immunoSEQ multiplex PCR; TCRdb keeps in-frame clones, though not all of them. The table records about 180,000 clones, 60% to 80% of them present only once. The sequenced sample was PBMCs. These receptors all stem from a man between 60 and 70 years old in good health and CMV-seronegative. Each CDR3 is given with its conserved first and last residue. D genes are given only for firm matches. The size of a clone is reported for some rows only, either as once, few or many, or as a class for expanded clones.

j_gene | v_gene | d_gene | abundance | CDR3nt | CDR3aa
TRBJ2-2 | TRBV2 | TRBD1 | NA | TGTGCCAGCTCTGTCAGGGGGCAGGGCGGGGAGCTGTTTTTT | CASSVRGQGGELFF
TRBJ2-7 | TRBV30 | NA | NA | TGTGCCTGGAAGCCCGTGGAGGATCGATACGAGCAGTACTTC | CAWKPVEDRYEQYF
TRBJ2-5 | TRBV5-6 | NA | NA | TGTGCCAGCAGCTTTGGTGATTGGGGGCAGGAGACCCAGTACTTC | CASSFGDWGQETQYF
TRBJ1-6 | TRBV4-2 | TRBD1 | NA | TGTGCCAGCAGCCAAGGTTCACAGGGGGCAAATTCACCCCTCCACTTT | CASSQGSQGANSPLHF
TRBJ1-2 | TRBV2 | NA | NA | TGTGCCAGCAGTGAAAACGTTGGACAGACCTATGGCTACACCTTC | CASSENVGQTYGYTF
TRBJ1-1 | TRBV19 | NA | few | TGTGCCAGTACGGGACAACTGAACACTGAAGCTTTCTTT | CASTGQLNTEAFF
TRBJ2-3 | TRBV27 | NA | NA | TGTGCCAGCAATGTGTCAGCGTACCCCGCTGATACGCAGTATTTT | CASNVSAYPADTQYF
TRBJ2-3 | TRBV29-1 | NA | NA | TGCAGCGTGGCCCCTACAGATACGCAGTATTTT | CSVAPTDTQYF
TRBJ2-3 | TRBV2 | NA | once | TGTGCCAGCAGTGAACTAGGTCCCGCCGTGGGTAATACGCAGTATTTT | CASSELGPAVGNTQYF
TRBJ2-3 | TRBV6-5 | NA | NA | TGTGCCAGCAGTGGCTCTTCAGATACGCAGTATTTT | CASSGSSDTQYF
TRBJ1-2 | TRBV2 | NA | NA | TGTGCCAGCAGTGAAGACCGGGACACCTCCAACACCTTC | CASSEDRDTSNTF
TRBJ1-6 | TRBV9 | NA | few | TGTGCCAGCAGCTCAGGGGCCTATAATTCACCCCTCCACTTT | CASSSGAYNSPLHF
TRBJ1-5 | TRBV18 | TRBD1 | NA | TGTGCCAGCTCACCATCTATGACAGGGGATAATCAGCCCCAGCATTTT | CASSPSMTGDNQPQHF
TRBJ1-1 | TRBV7-3 | NA | NA | TGTGCCAGCAGCTTCGGGGGGGGTGAAGCTTTCTTT | CASSFGGGEAFF
TRBJ2-5 | TRBV6-1 | TRBD1 | NA | TGTGCCAGCAGTATTCCGGGACAGAAAGAGACCCAGTACTTC | CASSIPGQKETQYF
TRBJ2-7 | TRBV19 | NA | NA | TGTGCCAGTAGTACGGGCCTAGGGGCTTACGAGCAGTACTTC | CASSTGLGAYEQYF
TRBJ1-3 | TRBV7-2 | NA | NA | TGTGCCAGCAGCTTAGGTGCAGGGCCAGGCTCTGGAAACACCATATATTTT | CASSLGAGPGSGNTIYF